The following is a T cell receptor beta chain sequence with its context. Its antigen target is currently unknown. No clone much larger than this one lies a single base away; base qualities are absent. This record belongs to a study of blood T cell repertoires in COVID-19 (dated by TCRdb to 2018 to 2021). For the study in its entirety: The collaborator samples originated in the United States, Italy and Spain and spanned the acute and convalescent phases of COVID-19. The material from the prospective study consisted of cDNA or gDNA derived from T cells, B-cell-depleted T cells, or PBMCs. The dataset comprised deeply sampled blood TCRbeta repertoires from subjects exposed to, actively infected with, or recovered from COVID-19. The repertoires were released in a freely available public database meant as a resource for research on the immune response to SARS-CoV-2. Samples were obtained from the ongoing ImmuneRACE study (first 160 participants) and from about 1,300 subjects provided by 6 global collaborators. Sample metadata almost always included a de-identified subject ID, COVID-19 status, age in years and sex. HLA class I and class II types, where available, came from metadata supplied by the sample provider rather than from assay-based typing. Overall results and qualifications from the work: How much clinical and demographic metadata was included differed by source and by participant, and the metadata was provided uncurated.

Each collaborating institution followed its own protocols to collect whole blood in K2EDTA tubes. For TCRbeta analysis, collaborators shipped samples as frozen whole blood, isolated PBMCs, or DNA extracted from either of those sample types. From the cysteine up to the phenylalanine, the CDR3 has a length of 16 residues. The CDR3 DNA has 48 bases and is translated from base 1. V sheds 7 bases and J sheds 0 bases, leaving 19 bases between their ends. TCRbeta CDR3 regions were amplified from genomic DNA by means of the immunoSEQ Assay, a bias-controlled multiplex PCR. The authors' analysis ran thus. Within the assay, amplification of reference gene primers was used to estimate how many nucleated cells each sample contained. To quantify the absolute abundance of each unique TCRbeta CDR3 rearrangement, sequence reads were collapsed and filtered. For each sample, productive Simpson clonality was calculated as the square root of Simpson's diversity index across productive rearrangements. Not all clones reach the TCRdb copy of this immuneACCESS table, which keeps in-frame sequences only. Checked studies attribute under half of the gap to unresolved V genes and leave the rest unexplained. V and J calls and clone size come straight from that table; D and trimming were deduced from the DNA. This sample has some 140,000 clones in its table, and over 60% of those were observed once. Together, the top ten hold about 12% of the sample.

The specimen sequenced was peripheral blood. The chain employs TRBV23-1 and TRBJ2-7; the D gene lacks a confident call. TRBV23-1 is an open reading frame whose function is uncertain. This TCR was recovered from a man aged 80 or over with acute or convalescent COVID-19. The CDR3 in this case is CASTIPTAFSSYEQYF. The DNA sequence reads TGCGCCAGCACCATCCCTACAGCTTTCTCCTCCTACGAGCAGTACTTC.